This T cell receptor (beta chain) was captured in a study of blood T cell repertoires in COVID-19. At the level of the study: Acute and convalescent COVID-19 samples came from the United States, Italy and Spain. PBMCs, B-cell-depleted T cells, or T cells were the source of the cDNA or gDNA that made up the material.

Original processing notes: Researchers report that nucleated cell counts were estimated from reference gene primer amplification. Data came from immunoSEQ multiplex PCR; TCRdb stores just in-frame clones and leaves some out. V and J calls and clone size come straight from that table; D and trimming were deduced from the DNA. The sample has tens of thousands of clones; 88% are singletons. Germline V gene lookup returns CDR1 LGHDT and CDR2 YNNKEL (reference sequence). The CDR3 sequence is 13 residues long. V was trimmed by 4 bases and J by 2 bases, leaving 8 bases between them. Sequenced: peripheral blood. V usage is TRBV3-1 (or the pseudogene TRBV3-2) and J usage is TRBJ1-1; D is unclear. The TCR was taken from a human donor in a cohort sampled during active COVID-19. The CDR3 nucleotides read TGTGCCAGCAGCCGAGCCTTAAACACTGAAGCTTTCTTT. Residues: CASSRALNTEAFF.